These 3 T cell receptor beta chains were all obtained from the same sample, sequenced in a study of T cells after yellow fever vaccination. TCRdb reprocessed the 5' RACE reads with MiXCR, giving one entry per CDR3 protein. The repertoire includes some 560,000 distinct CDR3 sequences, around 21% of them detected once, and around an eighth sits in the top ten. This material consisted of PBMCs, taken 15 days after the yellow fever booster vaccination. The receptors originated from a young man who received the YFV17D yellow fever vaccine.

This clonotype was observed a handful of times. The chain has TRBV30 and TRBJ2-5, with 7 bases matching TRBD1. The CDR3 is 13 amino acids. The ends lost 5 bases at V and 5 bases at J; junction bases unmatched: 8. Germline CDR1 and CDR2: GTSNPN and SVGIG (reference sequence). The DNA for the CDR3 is TGTGCCTGGCAGACAGGGCTGGGGGAGACCCAGTACTTC. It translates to CAWQTGLGETQYF. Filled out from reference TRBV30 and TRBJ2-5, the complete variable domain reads SQTIHQWPATLVQPVGSPLSLECTVEGTSNPNLYWYRQAAGRGLQLLFYSVGIGQISSEVPQNLSASRPQDRQFILSSKKLLLSDSGFYLCAWQTGLGETQYFGPGTRLLVL.

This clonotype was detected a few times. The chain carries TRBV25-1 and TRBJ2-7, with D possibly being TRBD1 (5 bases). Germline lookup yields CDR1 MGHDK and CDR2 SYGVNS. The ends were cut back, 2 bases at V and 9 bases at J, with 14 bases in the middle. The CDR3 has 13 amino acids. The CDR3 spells CASSEAGQQTQYF. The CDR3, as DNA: TGTGCCAGCAGTGAAGCAGGGCAACAGACGCAGTACTTC.

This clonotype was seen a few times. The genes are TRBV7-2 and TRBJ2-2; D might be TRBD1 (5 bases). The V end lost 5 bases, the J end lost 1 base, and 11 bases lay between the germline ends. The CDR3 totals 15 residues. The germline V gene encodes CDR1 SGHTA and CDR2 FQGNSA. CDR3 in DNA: TGTGCCAGCAGCCAGGGATTGAAGAACACCGGGGAGCTGTTTTTT. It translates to CASSQGLKNTGELFF.